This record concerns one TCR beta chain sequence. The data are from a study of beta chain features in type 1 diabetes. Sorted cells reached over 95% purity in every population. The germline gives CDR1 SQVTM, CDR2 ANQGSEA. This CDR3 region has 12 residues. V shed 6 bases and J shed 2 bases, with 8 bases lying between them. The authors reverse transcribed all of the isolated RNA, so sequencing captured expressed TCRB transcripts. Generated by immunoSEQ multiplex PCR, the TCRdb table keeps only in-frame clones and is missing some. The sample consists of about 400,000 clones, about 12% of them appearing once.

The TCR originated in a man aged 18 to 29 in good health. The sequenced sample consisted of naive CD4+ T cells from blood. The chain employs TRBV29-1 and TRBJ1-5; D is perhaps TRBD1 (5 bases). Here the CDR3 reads CSVKGGNQPQHF. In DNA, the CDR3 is TGCAGCGTGAAAGGGGGCAATCAGCCCCAGCATTTT.